This T cell receptor (beta chain) was identified in a study of blood T cell repertoires in COVID-19. Study details: From the United States, Italy and Spain came samples of acute and convalescent COVID-19. T cells, B-cell-depleted T cells, or PBMCs supplied cDNA or gDNA.

With regard to this clone: An end of the junction differs from the germline gene, which may be a read error.

Germline V CDR1 and CDR2: SGHVS, FQNEAQ. The CDR3 extends over 12 amino acids. One Seattle source followed patients from active infection through their disease course. Original processing notes: The authors estimated nucleated cell counts from reference gene primer amplification. Clones were sequenced by immunoSEQ multiplex PCR, and TCRdb holds only the in-frame ones, with some missing. V and J calls and clone size come straight from that table; D and trimming were deduced from the DNA. This table has about 210,000 clones, less than 85% appearing once. V gene TRBV7-8 combines with J gene TRBJ1-4; tentative D call: TRBD1 (5 bases). This TCR was sampled from an elderly woman with COVID-19, enrolled during active disease. Sequenced sample: peripheral blood. The CDR3 DNA follows: TGTGCCAGCAGCCCCGGGGGGGACCGTAACGTTTTT. It codes for CASSPGGDRNVF.